The present T cell receptor beta chain was sequenced within a study of cytomegalovirus exposure and HLA in healthy donors. Whole-study context: The same platform was used for the 110 or so validation repertoires and the roughly 600 first-cohort repertoires, a later analysis reported. Points from the study as a whole: Three chains linked to CMV were shown in vitro to be specific for CMV antigens.

V was cut by 3 bases and J by 11 bases, with 19 bases left in between. Germline V gene lookup returns CDR1 MNHEY and CDR2 SMNVEV (reference sequence). The CDR3 sequence is 14 residues long. Here immunoSEQ multiplex PCR was the method, and the copy in TCRdb shows in-frame clones only, minus some. The data hold fewer than 200,000 clones, with around 88% observed a single time. Comments on this clone: Its antigen remains unknown.

The chain recombines TRBV27 with TRBJ1-2; the D is unclear. The sequence derives from a woman between 18 and 29 years old in good health and CMV-seronegative. The specimen was PBMCs. CDR3: CASSFGGFSNEYTF. The CDR3 nucleotides read TGTGCCAGCAGTTTCGGCGGATTTTCGAACGAATACACCTTC.